The present entry profiles one T cell receptor (beta chain) with its context. In the same sample, other DNA sequences code for this CDR3. This sample is part of a study of cytomegalovirus exposure and HLA in healthy donors. In germline, CDR1 is GTSNPN, CDR2 SVGIG (reference sequence). V shed 0 bases and J 5 bases; nucleotides not matched to a gene: 1. The CDR3 contains 13 residues. The PCR contained 60 Vbeta and 13 Jbeta primers. Some clones are missing from TCRdb's copy, which holds only in-frame ones; the method was immunoSEQ multiplex PCR. Its table lists 70,000 or so clones. The receptor comes from a man aged 40-49 years in good health and CMV-seronegative. The chain combines TRBV30 with TRBJ1-5, with 7 bases fitting TRBD1. The sample taken for sequencing was PBMCs. CDR3 sequence reads: CAWSVQGDQPQHF. The CDR3 DNA sequence: TGTGCCTGGAGTGTCCAGGGGGATCAGCCCCAGCATTTT.